Listed here are 7 T cell receptor beta chains from one sample, sequenced in a study of blood T cell repertoires in COVID-19. Measured with immunoSEQ multiplex PCR; TCRdb has only the in-frame clones, and not every one. The sample carries about 480,000 clones, roughly 89% recorded once. The sequencing input was peripheral blood. The receptors stem from a man between 18 and 29 years old with COVID-19, enrolled during active disease.

The sample holds one count of this clone. The chain has TRBV11-3 and TRBJ1-2, with TRBD1 matching over 8 bases. The trim removed 3 bases at V and 7 bases at J, leaving 4 bases unmatched. This CDR3 contains 13 residues. Per germline, CDR1 SGHNT and CDR2 YENEEA. CDR3 DNA sequence: TGTGCCAGCAGCTTCCAGGGGGCCGGTGGCTACACCTTC. This translates into CASSFQGAGGYTF.

The chain has TRBV5-4 and TRBJ2-2; 13 bases align to TRBD2. Germline V gene data show CDR1 as SGHNT and CDR2 as YYREEE (reference sequence). V was clipped by 2 bases and J by 6 bases; unmatched bases: 4. The CDR3 spans 16 residues. In DNA, the CDR3 is TGTGCCAGCAGCTTTGGACTAGCGGGAGCGGCCGGGGAGCTGTTTTTT. Translated: CASSFGLAGAAGELFF.

The chain couples TRBV30 to TRBJ2-3; no definite D call. Germline V gene lookup returns CDR1 GTSNPN and CDR2 SVGIG (reference sequence). The V and J ends lost 0 bases and 6 bases respectively, with 4 bases between them. The CDR3 is made up of 11 amino acids. CDR3 in DNA: TGTGCCTGGAGTGTACGGGATACGCAGTATTTT. Protein: CAWSVRDTQYF.

The chain carries TRBV7-9 and TRBJ2-2, with D unresolved. This CDR3 is 15 amino acids long. CDR1 is SEHNR and CDR2 is FQNEAQ in the germline V gene (reference sequence). Trimming cost V 2 bases and J 0 bases, with 7 bases left between them. CDR3: CASSLNPANTGELFF. CDR3 nucleotides: TGTGCCAGCAGCTTAAATCCCGCGAACACCGGGGAGCTGTTTTTT. The complete variable domain, with remaining parts taken from reference TRBV7-9 and TRBJ2-2, reads DTGVSQNPRHKITKRGQNVTFRCDPISEHNRLYWYRQTLGQGPEFLTYFQNEAQLEKSRLLSDRFSAERPKGSFSTLEIQRTEQGDSAMYLCASSLNPANTGELFFGEGSRLTVL.

On this clone itself: The same CDR3 can be traced to other DNA sequences in this sample. The chain recombines TRBV7-9 with TRBJ2-7; TRBD1 matches 7 bases. The trim removed 4 bases at V and 2 bases at J, leaving 2 bases unmatched. This CDR3 has 13 residues. The germline V gene encodes CDR1 SEHNR and CDR2 FQNEAQ (reference sequence). CDR3 residues: CASSSTGAYEQYF. In nucleotides, the CDR3 is TGTGCCAGCAGCTCTACAGGGGCCTACGAGCAGTACTTC.

The chain links TRBV9 to TRBJ1-2; 8 positions match TRBD1. Looked up from germline, CDR1 is SGDLS and CDR2 is YYNGEE. The V segment lost 4 bases and the J segment 6 bases; nucleotides outside the gene matches: 5. The CDR3 spans 13 residues. Here the CDR3 reads CASSSGQGDGYTF. In DNA, the CDR3 is TGTGCCAGCAGCTCCGGACAGGGAGATGGCTACACCTTC.

This rearrangement joins TRBV9 to TRBJ2-2; D may be TRBD1 (5 bases). V was clipped by 4 bases and J by 6 bases, with 7 bases between them. Germline CDR1 and CDR2: SGDLS and YYNGEE. CDR3 length: 12 amino acids. The CDR3 DNA sequence: TGTGCCAGCAGCCCAGGGCCCGGGGAGCTGTTTTTT. Its translation is CASSPGPGELFF.